This entry features one T cell receptor (beta chain) sequence. Antigen: not known. The data belong to a study of sequential checkpoint blockade in melanoma. General study findings and limits: For nivolumab-first patients, baseline tumor clonality was associated with response.

TCRdb's copy holds only in-frame clones and misses some; the assay was immunoSEQ multiplex PCR. Of about 18,000 clones listed, 26% are singletons. CDR3 length: 13 amino acids. Germline V gene sequence: CDR1 LNHDA, CDR2 SQIVND (reference sequence). The trim removed 8 bases at V and 6 bases at J, leaving 4 bases unmatched. Specified treatment: randomized to nivolumab then ipilimumab (arm A) or the reverse (arm B). Sequencing was performed on tumor tissue (inferred from file names), taken from a patient given nivolumab and ipilimumab in sequence. The chain is built from TRBV19 and TRBJ2-1; 10 bases align to TRBD1. This clonotype was sampled from a human donor with melanoma. The CDR3 DNA sequence: TGTGCCAGTGGGGGACAGGGGATCAATGAGCAGTTCTTC. Protein sequence: CASGGQGINEQFF. The full variable domain, completed using reference TRBV19 and TRBJ2-1, is DGGITQSPKYLFRKEGQNVTLSCEQNLNHDAMYWYRQDPGQGLRLIYYSQIVNDFQKGDIAEGYSVSREKKESFPLTVTSAQKNPTAFYLCASGGQGINEQFFGPGTRLTVL.